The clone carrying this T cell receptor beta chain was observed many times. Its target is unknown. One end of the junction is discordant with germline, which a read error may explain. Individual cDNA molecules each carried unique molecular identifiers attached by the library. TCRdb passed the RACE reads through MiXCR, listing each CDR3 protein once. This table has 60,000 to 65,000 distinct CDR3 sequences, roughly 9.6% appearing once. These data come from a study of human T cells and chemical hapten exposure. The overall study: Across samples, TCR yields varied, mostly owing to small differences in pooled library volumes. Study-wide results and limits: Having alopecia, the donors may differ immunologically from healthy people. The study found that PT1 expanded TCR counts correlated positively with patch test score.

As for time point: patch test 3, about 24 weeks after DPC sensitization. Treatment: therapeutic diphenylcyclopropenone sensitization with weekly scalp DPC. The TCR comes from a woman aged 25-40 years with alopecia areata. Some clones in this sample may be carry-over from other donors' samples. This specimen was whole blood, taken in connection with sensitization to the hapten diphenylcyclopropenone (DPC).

The CDR3 sequence is CASSLGLDAQYF. The CDR3 DNA follows: TGTGCCAGCAGCTTAGGACTAGATGCGCAGTATTTT. The chain employs TRBV11-2 and TRBJ2-3, with D possibly TRBD2 on 6 matching bases. Looked up from germline, CDR1 is SGHAT and CDR2 is FQNNGV. This CDR3 comprises 12 residues.